This T cell receptor beta chain was identified in a study of blood T cell repertoires in COVID-19. This CDR3 has 13 amino acids. V was shortened by 8 bases and J by 0 bases, with 9 bases between the two germline ends. Germline CDR1 reads ENHRY; CDR2 reads SYGVKD. The table came from immunoSEQ multiplex PCR; TCRdb's copy has only in-frame clones and leaves some out. The sample lists 130,000 or so clones, around 83% occurring once. Material for sequencing was peripheral blood. The origin of this receptor is a woman in her sixties with acute or convalescent COVID-19. The chain recombines TRBV10-3 with TRBJ2-3, with unresolved D. This chain's CDR3 is CAIAGASTDTQYF. In DNA, the CDR3 is TGTGCCATCGCAGGCGCAAGCACAGATACGCAGTATTTT.